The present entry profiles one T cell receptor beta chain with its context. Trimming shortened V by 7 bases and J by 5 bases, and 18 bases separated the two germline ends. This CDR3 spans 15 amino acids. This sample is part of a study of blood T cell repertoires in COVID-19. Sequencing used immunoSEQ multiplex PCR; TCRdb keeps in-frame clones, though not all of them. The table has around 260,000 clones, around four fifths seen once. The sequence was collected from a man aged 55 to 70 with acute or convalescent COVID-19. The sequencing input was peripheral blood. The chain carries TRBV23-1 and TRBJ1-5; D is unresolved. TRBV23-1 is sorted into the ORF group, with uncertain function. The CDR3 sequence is CASKAWNEAYQPQHF. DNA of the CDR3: TGCGCCAGCAAGGCGTGGAATGAGGCCTATCAGCCCCAGCATTTT.